The clone carrying this TCR beta chain is categorized as medium-sized. The antigen is unknown. Within a library made for alpha chains, this beta chain is off target, and its count is uninformative. The time point is: sample taken at primary tumor resection. Material for sequencing was whole RNA from tumor, nontumor lung or frozen PBMC, left unsorted. TCR cDNA molecules each carried a unique molecular identifier. One entry per CDR3 protein results from TCRdb running MiXCR on the 5' RACE reads. Among several hundred distinct CDR3 sequences listed, approximately 14% were seen once. The source of the sample is a study of spatial heterogeneity in lung cancer. About the research overall: Bulk RNA-seq from matched material yielded a T cell module score that correlated strongly with TCR transcript counts in tumor regions.

Findings and limits, study-wide: The number of expanded tumor alpha and beta chains correlated with mutation number.

CDR3 length: 14 residues. The germline V gene has CDR1 KGHSH and CDR2 LQKENI. The V end was cut by 8 bases, the J end by 5 bases, with 16 bases between. This TCR came from a male donor with early-stage non-small cell lung cancer. Material: lung tumor tissue, obtained at surgery. V usage is TRBV18 and J usage is TRBJ1-5; D possibly corresponds to TRBD1 (5 bases). The CDR3 nucleotides are TGTGCCAGCCGCACGGGACTTAACGATCAGCCCCAGCATTTT. It yields the protein CASRTGLNDQPQHF.